This T cell receptor (beta chain) is drawn from a study of blood T cell repertoires in COVID-19. As processed by the authors: Counts of nucleated cells, estimated from reference gene primer amplification, were obtained. The protocol was immunoSEQ multiplex PCR, while the TCRdb copy is restricted to in-frame clones and leaves out a portion. The V and J calls and clone size are taken from that table; D and trimming were inferred from the DNA. The sample lists 150,000 to 200,000 clones, approximately 82% occurring once. Germline V CDR1 and CDR2: SGHRS, YFSETQ. The CDR3 consists of 14 residues. Trimming took off 0 bases at V and 3 bases at J, with 7 bases between the two ends.

This TCR was recovered from a man in his 70s who had recovered from COVID-19. The sequenced material came from peripheral blood. This chain joins TRBV5-1 and TRBJ2-1; D gene ambiguous. CDR3 nucleotide sequence: TGCGCCAGCAGCTTGGGTGGCGGCTACAATGAGCAGTTCTTC. It codes for CASSLGGGYNEQFF.